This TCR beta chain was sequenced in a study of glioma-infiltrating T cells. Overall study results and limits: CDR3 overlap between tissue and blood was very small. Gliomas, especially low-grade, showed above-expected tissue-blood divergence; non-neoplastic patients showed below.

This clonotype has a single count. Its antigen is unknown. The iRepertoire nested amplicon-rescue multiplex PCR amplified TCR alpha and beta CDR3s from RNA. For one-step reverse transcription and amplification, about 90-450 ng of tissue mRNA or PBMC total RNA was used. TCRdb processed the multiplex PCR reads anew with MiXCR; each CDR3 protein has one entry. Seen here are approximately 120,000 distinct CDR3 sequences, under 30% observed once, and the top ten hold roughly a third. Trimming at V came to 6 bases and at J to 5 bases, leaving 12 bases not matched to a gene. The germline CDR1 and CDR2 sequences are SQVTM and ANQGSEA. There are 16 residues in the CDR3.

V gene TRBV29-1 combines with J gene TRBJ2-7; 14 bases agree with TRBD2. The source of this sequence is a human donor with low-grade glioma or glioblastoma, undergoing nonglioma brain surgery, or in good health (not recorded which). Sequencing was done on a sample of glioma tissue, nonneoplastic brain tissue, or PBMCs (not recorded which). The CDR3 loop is CSVKKGLAGDLNEQYF. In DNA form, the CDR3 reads TGCAGCGTAAAGAAGGGACTAGCGGGGGACCTCAACGAGCAGTACTTC.